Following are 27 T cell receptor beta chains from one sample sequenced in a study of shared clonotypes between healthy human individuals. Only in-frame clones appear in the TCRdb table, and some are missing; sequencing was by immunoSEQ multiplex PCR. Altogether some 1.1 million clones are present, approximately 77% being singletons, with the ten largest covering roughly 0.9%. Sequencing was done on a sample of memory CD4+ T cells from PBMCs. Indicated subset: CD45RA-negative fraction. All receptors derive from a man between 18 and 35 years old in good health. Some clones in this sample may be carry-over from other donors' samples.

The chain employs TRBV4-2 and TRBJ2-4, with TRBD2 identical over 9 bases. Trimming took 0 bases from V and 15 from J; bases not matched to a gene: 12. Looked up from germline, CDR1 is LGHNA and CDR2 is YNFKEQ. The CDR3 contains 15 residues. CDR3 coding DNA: TGTGCCAGCAGCCAAGAGTGGACTAGCGCTCTCCCGTGGTACTTC. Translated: CASSQEWTSALPWYF.

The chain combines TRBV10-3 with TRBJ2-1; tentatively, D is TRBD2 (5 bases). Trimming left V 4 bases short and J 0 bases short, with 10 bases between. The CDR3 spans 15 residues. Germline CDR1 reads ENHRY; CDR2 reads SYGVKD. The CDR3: CAISGRADSYNEQFF. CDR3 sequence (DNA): TGTGCCATCAGTGGAAGAGCGGACTCCTACAATGAGCAGTTCTTC.

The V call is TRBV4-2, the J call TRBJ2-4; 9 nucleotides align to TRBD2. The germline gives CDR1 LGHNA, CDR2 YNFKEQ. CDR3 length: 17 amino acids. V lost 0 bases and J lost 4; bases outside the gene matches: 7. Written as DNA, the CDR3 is TGTGCCAGCAGCCAAGATATTCAGACTAGCGGAAAAAACATTCAGTACTTC. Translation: CASSQDIQTSGKNIQYF.

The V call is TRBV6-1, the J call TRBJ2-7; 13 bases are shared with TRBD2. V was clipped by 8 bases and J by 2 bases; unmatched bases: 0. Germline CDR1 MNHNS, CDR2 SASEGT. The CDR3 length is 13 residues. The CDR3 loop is CASGTSGTYEQYF. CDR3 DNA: TGTGCCAGCGGGACTAGCGGGACCTACGAGCAGTACTTC.

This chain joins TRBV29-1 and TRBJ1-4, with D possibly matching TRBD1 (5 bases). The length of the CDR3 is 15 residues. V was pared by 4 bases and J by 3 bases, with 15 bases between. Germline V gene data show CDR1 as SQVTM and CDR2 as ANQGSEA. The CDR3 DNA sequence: TGCAGCGTTGGATCAAGTGGGGGATCTAATGAAAAACTGTTTTTT. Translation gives CSVGSSGGSNEKLFF.

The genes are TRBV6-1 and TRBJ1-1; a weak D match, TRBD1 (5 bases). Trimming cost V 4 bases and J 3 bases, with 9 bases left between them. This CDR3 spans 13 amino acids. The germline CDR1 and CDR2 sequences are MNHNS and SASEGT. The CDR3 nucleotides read TGTGCCAGCAGTGGACAGATCGACACTGAAGCTTTCTTT. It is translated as CASSGQIDTEAFF.

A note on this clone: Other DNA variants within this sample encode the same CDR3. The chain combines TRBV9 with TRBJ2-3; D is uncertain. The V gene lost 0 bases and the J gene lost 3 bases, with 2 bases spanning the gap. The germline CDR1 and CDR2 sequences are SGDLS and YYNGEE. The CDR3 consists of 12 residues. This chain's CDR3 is CASSVATDTQYF. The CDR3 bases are TGTGCCAGCAGCGTAGCTACAGATACGCAGTATTTT.

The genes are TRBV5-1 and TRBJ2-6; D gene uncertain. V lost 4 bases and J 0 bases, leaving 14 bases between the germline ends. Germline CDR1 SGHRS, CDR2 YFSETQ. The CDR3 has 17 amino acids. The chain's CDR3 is CASSPGSSRSGANVLTF. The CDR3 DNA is TGCGCCAGCAGCCCGGGCTCCTCCCGCTCTGGGGCCAACGTCCTGACTTTC.

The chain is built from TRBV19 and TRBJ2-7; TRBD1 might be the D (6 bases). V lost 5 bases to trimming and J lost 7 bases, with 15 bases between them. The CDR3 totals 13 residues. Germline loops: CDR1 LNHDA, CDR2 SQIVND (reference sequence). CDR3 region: CASSPYPDREQYF. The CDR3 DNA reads TGTGCCAGTAGTCCCTACCCCGACAGGGAGCAGTACTTC.

The chain's CDR3 is CASTLIGGGAAETQYF. The DNA of the CDR3 is TGTGCCAGCACCCTAATCGGAGGGGGCGCGGCCGAGACCCAGTACTTC. V gene TRBV2 combines with J gene TRBJ2-5; D possibly corresponds to TRBD1 (7 bases). V lost 7 bases to trimming and J lost 5 bases, with 23 bases between them. The germline gives CDR1 SNHLY, CDR2 FYNNEI. CDR3 length: 16 amino acids.

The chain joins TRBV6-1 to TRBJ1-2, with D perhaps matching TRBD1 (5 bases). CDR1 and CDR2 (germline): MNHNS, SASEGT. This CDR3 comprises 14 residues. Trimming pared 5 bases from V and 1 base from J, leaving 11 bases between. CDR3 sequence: CASSSLQVNYGYTF. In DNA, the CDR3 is TGTGCCAGCAGTAGCCTACAGGTTAACTATGGCTACACCTTC.

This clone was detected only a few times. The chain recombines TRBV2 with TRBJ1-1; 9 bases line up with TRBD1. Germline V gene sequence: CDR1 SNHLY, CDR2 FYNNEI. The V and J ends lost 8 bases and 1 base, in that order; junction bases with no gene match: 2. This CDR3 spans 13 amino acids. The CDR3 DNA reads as TGTGCCAGCCGGGACAGGGAGAACACTGAAGCTTTCTTT. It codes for CASRDRENTEAFF. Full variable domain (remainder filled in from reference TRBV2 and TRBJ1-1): EPEVTQTPSHQVTQMGQEVILRCVPISNHLYFYWYRQILGQKVEFLVSFYNNEISEKSEIFDDQFSVERPDGSNFTLKIRSTKLEDSAMYFCASRDRENTEAFFGQGTRLTVV.

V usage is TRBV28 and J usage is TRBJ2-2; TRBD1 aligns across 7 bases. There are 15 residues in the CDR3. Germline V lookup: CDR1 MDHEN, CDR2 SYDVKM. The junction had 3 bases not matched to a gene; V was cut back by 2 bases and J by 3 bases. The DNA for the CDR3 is TGTGCCAGCAGTTTACTTGACAGGGACACCGGGGAGCTGTTTTTT. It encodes CASSLLDRDTGELFF.

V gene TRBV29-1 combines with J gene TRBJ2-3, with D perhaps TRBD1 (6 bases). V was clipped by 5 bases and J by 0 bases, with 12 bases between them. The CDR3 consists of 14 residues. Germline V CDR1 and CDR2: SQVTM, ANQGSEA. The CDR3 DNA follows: TGCAGCGTTTCTGACAGGACCAGCACAGATACGCAGTATTTT. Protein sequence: CSVSDRTSTDTQYF.

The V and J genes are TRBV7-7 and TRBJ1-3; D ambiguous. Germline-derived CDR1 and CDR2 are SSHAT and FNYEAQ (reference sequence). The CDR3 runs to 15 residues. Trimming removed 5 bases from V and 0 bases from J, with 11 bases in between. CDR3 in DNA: TGTGCCAGCAGCCTAGGACCCGGCTCTGGAAACACCATATATTTT. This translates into CASSLGPGSGNTIYF.

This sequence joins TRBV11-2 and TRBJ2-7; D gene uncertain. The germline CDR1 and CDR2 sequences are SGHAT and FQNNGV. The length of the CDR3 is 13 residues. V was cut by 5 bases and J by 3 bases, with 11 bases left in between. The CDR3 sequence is CASSRPTRYEQYF. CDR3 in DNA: TGTGCCAGCAGCCGCCCAACCCGCTACGAGCAGTACTTC.

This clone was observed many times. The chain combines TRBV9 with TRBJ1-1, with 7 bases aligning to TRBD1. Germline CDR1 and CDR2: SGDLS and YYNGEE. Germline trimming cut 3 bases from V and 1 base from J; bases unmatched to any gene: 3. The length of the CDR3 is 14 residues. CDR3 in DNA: TGTGCCAGCAGCGGGACAGGAGGGAACACTGAAGCTTTCTTT. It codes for CASSGTGGNTEAFF.

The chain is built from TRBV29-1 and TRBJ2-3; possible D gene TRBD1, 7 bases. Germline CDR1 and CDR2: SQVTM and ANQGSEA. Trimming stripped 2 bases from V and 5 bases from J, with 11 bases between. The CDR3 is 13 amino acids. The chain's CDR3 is CSVERQGGDTQYF. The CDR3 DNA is TGCAGCGTTGAACGACAGGGAGGAGATACGCAGTATTTT.

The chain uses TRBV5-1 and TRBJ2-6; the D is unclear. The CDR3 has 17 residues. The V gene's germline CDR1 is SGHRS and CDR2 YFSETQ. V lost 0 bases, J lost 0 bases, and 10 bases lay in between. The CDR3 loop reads CASSLDGRHSGANVLTF. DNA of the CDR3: TGCGCCAGCAGCTTGGACGGCAGGCACTCTGGGGCCAACGTCCTGACTTTC. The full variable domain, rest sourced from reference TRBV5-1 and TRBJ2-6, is KAGVTQTPRYLIKTRGQQVTLSCSPISGHRSVSWYQQTPGQGLQFLFEYFSETQRNKGNFPGRFSGRQFSNSRSEMNVSTLELGDSALYLCASSLDGRHSGANVLTFGAGSRLTVL.

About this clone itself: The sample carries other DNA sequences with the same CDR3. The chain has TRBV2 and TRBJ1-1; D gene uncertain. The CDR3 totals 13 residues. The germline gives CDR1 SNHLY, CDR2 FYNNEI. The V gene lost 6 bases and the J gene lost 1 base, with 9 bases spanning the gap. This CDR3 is CASSVRENTEAFF. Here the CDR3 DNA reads TGTGCCAGCAGCGTCCGGGAGAACACTGAAGCTTTCTTT. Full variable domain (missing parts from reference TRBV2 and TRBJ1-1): EPEVTQTPSHQVTQMGQEVILRCVPISNHLYFYWYRQILGQKVEFLVSFYNNEISEKSEIFDDQFSVERPDGSNFTLKIRSTKLEDSAMYFCASSVRENTEAFFGQGTRLTVV.

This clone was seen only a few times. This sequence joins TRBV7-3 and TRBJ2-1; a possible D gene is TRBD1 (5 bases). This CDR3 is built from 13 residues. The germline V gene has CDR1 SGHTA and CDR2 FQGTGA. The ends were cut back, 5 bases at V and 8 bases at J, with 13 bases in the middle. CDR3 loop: CASSVQGADEQFF. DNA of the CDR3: TGTGCCAGCAGCGTTCAAGGGGCGGATGAGCAGTTCTTC.

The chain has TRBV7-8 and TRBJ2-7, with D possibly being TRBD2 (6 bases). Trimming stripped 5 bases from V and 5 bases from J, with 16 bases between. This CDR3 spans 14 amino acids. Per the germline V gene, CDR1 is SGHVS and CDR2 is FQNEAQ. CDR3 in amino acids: CASSRPGLPHEQYF. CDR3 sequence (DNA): TGTGCCAGCAGCCGTCCGGGACTTCCCCACGAGCAGTACTTC.

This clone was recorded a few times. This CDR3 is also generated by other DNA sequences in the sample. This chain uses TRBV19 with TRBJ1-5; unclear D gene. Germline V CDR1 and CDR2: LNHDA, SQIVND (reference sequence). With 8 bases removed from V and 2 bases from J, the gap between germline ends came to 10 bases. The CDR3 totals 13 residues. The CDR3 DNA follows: TGTGCCAGTTCGGGTGGTGGCAATCAGCCCCAGCATTTT. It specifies CASSGGGNQPQHF.

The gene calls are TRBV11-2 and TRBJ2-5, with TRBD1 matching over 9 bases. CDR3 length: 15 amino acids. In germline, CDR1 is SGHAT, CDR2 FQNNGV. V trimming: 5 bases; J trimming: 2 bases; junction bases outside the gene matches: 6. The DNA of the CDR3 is TGTGCCAGCAGCCTCAGACAGGGGGTACAAGAGACCCAGTACTTC. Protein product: CASSLRQGVQETQYF. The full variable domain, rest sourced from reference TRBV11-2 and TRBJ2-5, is EAGVAQSPRYKIIEKRQSVAFWCNPISGHATLYWYQQILGQGPKLLIQFQNNGVVDDSQLPKDRFSAERLKGVDSTLKIQPAKLEDSAVYLCASSLRQGVQETQYFGPGTRLLVL.

Written as DNA, the CDR3 is TGTGCCAGCAGCTTGGAACAGCAATCCTTTTATGGCTACACCTTC. It is translated as CASSLEQQSFYGYTF. The V call is TRBV5-5, the J call TRBJ1-2, with no clear D. Germline CDR1 reads SGHKS; CDR2 reads YYEKEE (reference sequence). The CDR3 has 15 amino acids. Between the trimmed V and J ends, which lost 0 bases and 5 bases, there was a span of 14 bases. The variable domain in full, with the rest retrieved from reference TRBV5-5 and TRBJ1-2, is DAGVTQSPTHLIKTRGQQVTLRCSPISGHKSVSWYQQVLGQGPQFIFQYYEKEERGRGNFPDRFSARQFPNYSSELNVNALLLGDSALYLCASSLEQQSFYGYTFGSGTRLTVV.

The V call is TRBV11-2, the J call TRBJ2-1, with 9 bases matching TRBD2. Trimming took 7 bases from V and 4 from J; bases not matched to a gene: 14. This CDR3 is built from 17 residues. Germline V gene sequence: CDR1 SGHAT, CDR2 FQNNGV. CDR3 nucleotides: TGTGCCAGCATCTCAAACGGGGTTAGCGGGAGTTACAATGAGCAGTTCTTC. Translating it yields CASISNGVSGSYNEQFF.

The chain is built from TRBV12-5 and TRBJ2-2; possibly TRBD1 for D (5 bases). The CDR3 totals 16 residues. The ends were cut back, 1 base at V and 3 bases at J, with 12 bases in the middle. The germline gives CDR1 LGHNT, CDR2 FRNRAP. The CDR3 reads CASGLATTGYTGELFF. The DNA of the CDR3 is TGTGCTAGTGGTTTGGCGACCACAGGTTACACCGGGGAGCTGTTTTTT.